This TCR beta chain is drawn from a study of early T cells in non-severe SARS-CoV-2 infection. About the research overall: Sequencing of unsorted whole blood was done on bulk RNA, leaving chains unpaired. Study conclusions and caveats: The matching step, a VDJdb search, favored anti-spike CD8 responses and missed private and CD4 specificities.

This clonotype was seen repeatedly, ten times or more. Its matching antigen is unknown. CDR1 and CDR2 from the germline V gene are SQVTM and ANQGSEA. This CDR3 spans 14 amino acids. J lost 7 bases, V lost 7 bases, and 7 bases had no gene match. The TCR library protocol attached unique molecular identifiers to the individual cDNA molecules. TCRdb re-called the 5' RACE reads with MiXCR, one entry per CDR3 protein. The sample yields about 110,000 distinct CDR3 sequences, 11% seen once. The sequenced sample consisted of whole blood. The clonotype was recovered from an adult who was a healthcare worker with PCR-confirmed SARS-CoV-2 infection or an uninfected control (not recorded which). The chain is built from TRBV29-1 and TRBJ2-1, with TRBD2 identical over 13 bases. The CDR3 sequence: CSAARGLAGNEQFF. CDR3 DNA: TGCAGCGCCGCAAGGGGACTAGCGGGAAATGAGCAGTTCTTC.